The sample holds a few counts of the clone carrying this T cell receptor beta chain. Its antigen is as yet unknown. The data originate from a study of somatic mutations in cytotoxic T cells in rheumatoid arthritis. Study-level results: A finding that went unadjusted for multiple comparisons was the slight underrepresentation of TRBV07 in rheumatoid arthritis patients. For about an eighth of the 65 patients, a single CD8+ clone accounted for more than 20% of CD8+ cells.

Germline CDR1 reads LNHDA; CDR2 reads SQIVND (reference sequence). V lost 3 bases, J lost 4 bases, and 3 bases lay in between. The length of the CDR3 is 11 residues. Clones were sequenced by immunoSEQ multiplex PCR, and TCRdb holds only the in-frame ones, with some missing. Among about 14,000 clones listed, over 70% were seen once. This clonotype was obtained from an adult with rheumatoid arthritis. Sequenced: CD8+ T cells sorted from blood. This sequence joins TRBV19 and TRBJ1-2, with D unresolved. The CDR3 DNA sequence: TGTGCCAGTAGTATGACCTATGGCTACACCTTC. Translated: CASSMTYGYTF.